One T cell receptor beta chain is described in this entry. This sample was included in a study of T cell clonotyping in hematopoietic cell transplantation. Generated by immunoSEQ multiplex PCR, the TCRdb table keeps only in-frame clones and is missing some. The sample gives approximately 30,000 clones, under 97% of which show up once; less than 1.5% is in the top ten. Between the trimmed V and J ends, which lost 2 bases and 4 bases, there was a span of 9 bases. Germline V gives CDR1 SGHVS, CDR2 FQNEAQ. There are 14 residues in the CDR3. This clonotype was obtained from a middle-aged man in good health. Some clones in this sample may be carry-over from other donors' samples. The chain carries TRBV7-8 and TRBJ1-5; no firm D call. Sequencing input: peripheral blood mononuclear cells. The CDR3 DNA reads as TGTGCCAGCAGCTTAACGGTCTTTAATCAGCCCCAGCATTTT. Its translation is CASSLTVFNQPQHF.